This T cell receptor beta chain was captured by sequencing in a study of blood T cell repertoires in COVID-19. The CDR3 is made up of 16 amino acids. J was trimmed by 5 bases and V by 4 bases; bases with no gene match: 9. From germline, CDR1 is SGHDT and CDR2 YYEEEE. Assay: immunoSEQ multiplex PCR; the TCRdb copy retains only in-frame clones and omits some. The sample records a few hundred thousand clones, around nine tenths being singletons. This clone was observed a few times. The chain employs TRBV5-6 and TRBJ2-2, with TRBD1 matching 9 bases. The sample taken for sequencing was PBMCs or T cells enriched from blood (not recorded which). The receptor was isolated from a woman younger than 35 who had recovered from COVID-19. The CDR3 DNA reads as TGTGCCAGCAGCGATCGCCGGGACAGGGTGACCGGGGAGCTGTTTTTT. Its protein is CASSDRRDRVTGELFF.